Each of the 13 T cell receptor beta chains below was sequenced from the same sample in a study of T cell changes during pregnancy in multiple sclerosis (dated by TCRdb to the late 2010s). Libraries were constructed by the immunoSEQ multiplex PCR assay. Sourced from immuneACCESS, this table was stored by TCRdb with only in-frame sequences that have V and J called. A share of the clones is absent; for the studies checked, an unresolved V gene accounts for under half, and the remainder has no known explanation. This sample has about 93,000 clones in its table, and 91% of those were observed once. Approximately 0.99% of the sample is taken by the ten largest. The sample in question was peripheral blood, obtained before pregnancy. These receptors came from a female donor with multiple sclerosis, enrolled in a pregnancy study.

The chain uses TRBV5-1 and TRBJ1-1, with TRBD1 as a possible D gene (5 bases). The CDR3 runs to 15 residues. From germline, CDR1 is SGHRS and CDR2 YFSETQ. The V end was cut by 0 bases, the J end by 2 bases, with 11 bases between. CDR3 nucleotide sequence: TGCGCCAGCAGCTTGGGGGGGGTGTTAAACACTGAAGCTTTCTTT. Its translation: CASSLGGVLNTEAFF.

The CDR3 spells CSVEGAGEETYNEQFF. In DNA form, the CDR3 reads TGCAGCGTTGAAGGGGCGGGAGAGGAGACCTACAATGAGCAGTTCTTC. This chain joins TRBV29-1 and TRBJ2-1; TRBD2 agrees at 7 bases. Trimming at V came to 1 base and at J to 2 bases, leaving 8 bases not matched to a gene. The CDR3 has 16 residues. CDR1 and CDR2 (germline): SQVTM, ANQGSEA.

V gene TRBV4-3 combines with J gene TRBJ2-1; unclear D gene. V was pared by 0 bases and J by 2 bases, with 5 bases between. Germline V gene sequence: CDR1 LGHNA, CDR2 YSLEER. The CDR3 has 14 amino acids. The CDR3 loop is CASSQDYTYNEQFF. CDR3 nucleotide sequence: TGCGCCAGCAGCCAAGATTACACCTACAATGAGCAGTTCTTC.

The chain links TRBV19 to TRBJ1-5, with 9 bases fitting TRBD1. The V and J ends lost 0 bases and 6 bases, in that order; junction bases with no gene match: 6. Germline V gene sequence: CDR1 LNHDA, CDR2 SQIVND (reference sequence). The CDR3 runs 16 residues. The CDR3 loop is CASSIDTGGAGQPQHF. The CDR3 DNA follows: TGTGCCAGTAGTATAGATACAGGGGGCGCGGGTCAGCCCCAGCATTTT.

This clone was picked up a small number of times. The CDR3 here is CASTDEVNTEAFF. In DNA form, the CDR3 reads TGTGCCAGTACCGACGAGGTGAACACTGAAGCTTTCTTT. The chain uses TRBV19 and TRBJ1-1; no definite D call. Germline loops: CDR1 LNHDA, CDR2 SQIVND (reference sequence). The CDR3 contains 13 residues. V was shortened by 7 bases and J by 0 bases, with 9 bases between the two germline ends.

The genes are TRBV7-2 and TRBJ1-2; 12 bases match TRBD1. The CDR3 is 15 residues long. Germline loops: CDR1 SGHTA, CDR2 FQGNSA. The J segment lost 4 bases and the V segment lost 5 bases, leaving 5 bases of the junction unmatched. CDR3 sequence: CASSPGTGGGYGYTF. The CDR3 DNA is TGTGCCAGCAGCCCCGGGACAGGGGGCGGCTATGGCTACACCTTC.

This chain links TRBV18 with TRBJ2-6; unclear D gene. Germline V gene lookup returns CDR1 KGHSH and CDR2 LQKENI. With 2 bases removed from V and 0 bases from J, the gap between germline ends came to 8 bases. CDR3 size: 16 residues. The DNA for the CDR3 is TGTGCCAGCTCACCAACGGGTTTCTCTGGGGCCAACGTCCTGACTTTC. As protein: CASSPTGFSGANVLTF.

The chain is built from TRBV7-3 and TRBJ1-1; no clear D gene. The V end was cut by 6 bases, the J end by 10 bases, with 24 bases between. CDR1 and CDR2 from the germline V gene are SGHTA and FQGTGA. This CDR3 is built from 15 residues. DNA for the CDR3: TGTGCCAGCAGTGAGCGGGGAATTAAAATGAAAGGAGCTTTCTTT. Translation: CASSERGIKMKGAFF.

The V gene is TRBV5-8, the J gene TRBJ1-6, with D perhaps TRBD1 (5 bases). The V gene's germline CDR1 is SGHTS and CDR2 YDEGEE. The ends were cut back, 2 bases at V and 10 bases at J, with 16 bases in the middle. The CDR3 sequence is 15 residues long. DNA of the CDR3: TGTGCCAGCAGCTTTCCAATCCAGGGCCCATCACCCCTCCACTTT. The encoded protein is CASSFPIQGPSPLHF.

Written as DNA, the CDR3 is TGCGCCAGCAGCTTGAATCCAAACACTGAAGCTTTCTTT. Its translation: CASSLNPNTEAFF. The chain combines TRBV5-1 with TRBJ1-1; D is unresolved. Trimming pared 1 base from V and 2 bases from J, leaving 6 bases between. The germline V gene encodes CDR1 SGHRS and CDR2 YFSETQ. The CDR3 consists of 13 residues.

The rearrangement uses TRBV13 and TRBJ2-7, with 10 bases aligning to TRBD1. The CDR3 loop spans 14 amino acids. Losses at the gene ends were 7 bases for V and 4 bases for J; bases not matched to a gene: 7. Germline V gene sequence: CDR1 PRHDT, CDR2 FYEKMQ (reference sequence). The CDR3 DNA sequence: TGTGCCAGCACCGTCAGGACAGGGGGATACGAGCAGTACTTC. Amino acids: CASTVRTGGYEQYF.

In this sample, this clone turned up once. This chain joins TRBV5-5 and TRBJ2-6; 8 positions match TRBD1. This CDR3 is built from 15 residues. Unmatched junction bases numbered 4, after V lost 4 bases and J lost 4 bases. From germline, CDR1 is SGHKS and CDR2 YYEKEE (reference sequence). As DNA, the CDR3 is TGTGCCAGCAGCGGACAGGGCTCGGGGGCCAACGTCCTGACTTTC. Its protein product is CASSGQGSGANVLTF.

V is TRBV14 and J is TRBJ2-7, with TRBD1 as a possible D gene (5 bases). This CDR3 spans 17 amino acids. V lost 0 bases and J lost 5, with 20 bases in between. Germline CDR1 is SGHDN and CDR2 is FVKESK. The CDR3 loop reads CASSQDFFKTVDHEQYF. CDR3 sequence (DNA): TGTGCCAGCAGCCAAGATTTTTTTAAGACAGTCGACCACGAGCAGTACTTC.